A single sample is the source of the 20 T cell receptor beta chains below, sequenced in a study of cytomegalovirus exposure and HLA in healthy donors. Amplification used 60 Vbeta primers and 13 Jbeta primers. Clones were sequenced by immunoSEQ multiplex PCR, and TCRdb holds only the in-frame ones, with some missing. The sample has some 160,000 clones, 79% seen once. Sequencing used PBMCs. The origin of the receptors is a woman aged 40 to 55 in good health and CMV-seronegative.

The CDR3: CASSERLANPDTQYF. The CDR3 nucleotides are TGTGCCAGCAGTGAGAGACTAGCGAACCCAGATACGCAGTATTTT. This chain joins TRBV2 and TRBJ2-3; 8 bases map to TRBD2. From germline, CDR1 is SNHLY and CDR2 FYNNEI. This CDR3 spans 15 amino acids. The J segment lost 4 bases and the V segment lost 3 bases, leaving 6 bases of the junction unmatched.

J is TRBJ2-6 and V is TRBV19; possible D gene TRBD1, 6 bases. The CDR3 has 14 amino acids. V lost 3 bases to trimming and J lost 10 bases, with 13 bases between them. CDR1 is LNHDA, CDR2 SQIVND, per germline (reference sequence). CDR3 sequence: CASSMDRLKNVLTF. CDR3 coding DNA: TGTGCCAGTAGTATGGACAGACTTAAGAACGTCCTGACTTTC.

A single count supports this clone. The CDR3 DNA follows: TGTGCCTGGAGCGGGGACAGGTACGGAGAACAGCCCCAGCATTTT. The encoded protein is CAWSGDRYGEQPQHF. The chain is built from TRBV30 and TRBJ1-5; 8 bases agree with TRBD1. The CDR3 is 15 amino acids. The germline V gene has CDR1 GTSNPN and CDR2 SVGIG (reference sequence). V was pared by 3 bases and J by 7 bases, with 11 bases of the junction left unmatched.

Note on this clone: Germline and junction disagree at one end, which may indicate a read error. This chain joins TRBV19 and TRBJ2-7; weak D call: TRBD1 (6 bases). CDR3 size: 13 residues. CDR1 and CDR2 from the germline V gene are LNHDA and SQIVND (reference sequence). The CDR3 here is CAGSMDSLYEQYF. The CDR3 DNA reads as TGTGCCGGTAGTATGGACAGCCTCTACGAGCAGTACTTC.

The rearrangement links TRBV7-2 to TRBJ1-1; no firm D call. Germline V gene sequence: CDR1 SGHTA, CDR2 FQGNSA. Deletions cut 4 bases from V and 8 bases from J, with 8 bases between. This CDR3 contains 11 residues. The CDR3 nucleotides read TGTGCCAGCAGCTCCGGAGAAGAAGCTTTCTTT. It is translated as CASSSGEEAFF. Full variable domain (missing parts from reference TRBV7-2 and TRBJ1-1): GAGVSQSPSNKVTEKGKDVELRCDPISGHTALYWYRQSLGQGLEFLIYFQGNSAPDKSGLPSDRFSAERTGGSVSTLTIQRTQQEDSAVYLCASSSGEEAFFGQGTRLTVV.

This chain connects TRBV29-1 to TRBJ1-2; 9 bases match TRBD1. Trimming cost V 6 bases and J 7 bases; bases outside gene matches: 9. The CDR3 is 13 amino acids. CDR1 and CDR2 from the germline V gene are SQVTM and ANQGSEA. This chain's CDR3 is CSVVGQGFFGYTF. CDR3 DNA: TGCAGCGTGGTGGGACAGGGCTTCTTTGGCTACACCTTC.

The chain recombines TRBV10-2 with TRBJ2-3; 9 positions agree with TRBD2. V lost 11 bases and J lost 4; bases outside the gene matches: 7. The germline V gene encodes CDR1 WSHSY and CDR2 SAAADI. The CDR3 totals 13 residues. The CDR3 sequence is CAGLRGGSDTQYF. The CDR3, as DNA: TGCGCCGGCTTGCGGGGGGGATCAGATACGCAGTATTTT.

The CDR3 DNA reads as TGTGCCAGCGTCAGGGGCGACTATGGCTACACCTTC. Translating it yields CASVRGDYGYTF. V and J are TRBV19 and TRBJ1-2; the D gene is possibly TRBD1 (6 bases). The V and J ends lost 9 bases and 3 bases respectively, with 11 bases between them. This CDR3 has 12 residues. CDR1 and CDR2 from the germline V gene are LNHDA and SQIVND (reference sequence).

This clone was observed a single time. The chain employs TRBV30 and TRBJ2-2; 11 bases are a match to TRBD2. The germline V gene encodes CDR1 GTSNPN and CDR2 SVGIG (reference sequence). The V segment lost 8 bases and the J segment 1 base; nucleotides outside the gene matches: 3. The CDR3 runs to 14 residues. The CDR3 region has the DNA TGTGCCCGAGGACTAGCGGGGAACACCGGGGAGCTGTTTTTT. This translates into CARGLAGNTGELFF.

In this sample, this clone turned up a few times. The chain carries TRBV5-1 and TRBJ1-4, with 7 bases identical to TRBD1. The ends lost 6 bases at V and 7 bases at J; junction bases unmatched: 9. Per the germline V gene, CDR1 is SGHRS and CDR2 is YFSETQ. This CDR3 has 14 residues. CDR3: CASKKQGLGEKLFF. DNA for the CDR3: TGCGCCAGCAAGAAACAGGGGTTAGGTGAAAAACTGTTTTTT.

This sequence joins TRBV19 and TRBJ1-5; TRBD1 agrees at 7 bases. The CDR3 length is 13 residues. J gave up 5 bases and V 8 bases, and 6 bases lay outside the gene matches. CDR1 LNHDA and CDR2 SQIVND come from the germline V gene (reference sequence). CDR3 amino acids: CASSGQSDQPQHF. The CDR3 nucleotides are TGTGCCAGTTCGGGACAGTCTGATCAGCCCCAGCATTTT.

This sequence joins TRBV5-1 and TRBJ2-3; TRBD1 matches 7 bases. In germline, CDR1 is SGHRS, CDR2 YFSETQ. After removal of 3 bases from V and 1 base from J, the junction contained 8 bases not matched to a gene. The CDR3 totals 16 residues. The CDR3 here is CASSSGLGQRTDTQYF. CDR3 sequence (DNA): TGCGCCAGCAGCTCTGGTCTGGGACAGCGCACAGATACGCAGTATTTT. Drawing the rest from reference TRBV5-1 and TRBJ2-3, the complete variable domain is KAGVTQTPRYLIKTRGQQVTLSCSPISGHRSVSWYQQTPGQGLQFLFEYFSETQRNKGNFPGRFSGRQFSNSRSEMNVSTLELGDSALYLCASSSGLGQRTDTQYFGPGTRLTVL.

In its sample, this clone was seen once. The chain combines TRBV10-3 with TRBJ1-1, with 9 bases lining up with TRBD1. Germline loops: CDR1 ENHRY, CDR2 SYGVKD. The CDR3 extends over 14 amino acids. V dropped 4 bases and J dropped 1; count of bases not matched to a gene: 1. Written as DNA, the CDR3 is TGTGCCATCAGTGGGACAGGGGCGAACACTGAAGCTTTCTTT. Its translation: CAISGTGANTEAFF.

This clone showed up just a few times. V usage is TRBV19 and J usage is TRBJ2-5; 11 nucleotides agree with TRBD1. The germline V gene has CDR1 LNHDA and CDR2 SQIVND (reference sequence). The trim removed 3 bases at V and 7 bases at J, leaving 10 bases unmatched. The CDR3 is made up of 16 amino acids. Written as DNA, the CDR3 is TGTGCCAGTAGTATGCTCGGACAGGGGGCCTCAGGGACCCAGTACTTC. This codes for CASSMLGQGASGTQYF.

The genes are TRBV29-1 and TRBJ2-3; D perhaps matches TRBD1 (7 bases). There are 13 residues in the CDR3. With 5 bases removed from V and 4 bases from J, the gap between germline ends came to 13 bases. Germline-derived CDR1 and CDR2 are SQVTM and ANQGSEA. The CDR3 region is CSVLGGGADTQYF. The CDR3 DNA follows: TGCAGCGTTTTAGGGGGCGGGGCAGATACGCAGTATTTT.

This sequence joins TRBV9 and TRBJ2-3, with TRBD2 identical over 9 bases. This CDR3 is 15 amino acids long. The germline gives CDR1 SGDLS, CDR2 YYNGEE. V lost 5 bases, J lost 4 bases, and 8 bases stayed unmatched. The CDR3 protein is CASSQEGLAADTQYF. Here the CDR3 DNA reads TGTGCCAGCAGTCAAGAGGGACTAGCAGCAGATACGCAGTATTTT.

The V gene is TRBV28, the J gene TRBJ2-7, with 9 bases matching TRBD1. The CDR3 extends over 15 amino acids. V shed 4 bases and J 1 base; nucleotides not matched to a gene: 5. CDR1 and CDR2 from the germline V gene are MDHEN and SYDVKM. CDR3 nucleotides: TGTGCCAGCAGTTCAACCGGGACAGGGTCCTACGAGCAGTACTTC. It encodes CASSSTGTGSYEQYF.

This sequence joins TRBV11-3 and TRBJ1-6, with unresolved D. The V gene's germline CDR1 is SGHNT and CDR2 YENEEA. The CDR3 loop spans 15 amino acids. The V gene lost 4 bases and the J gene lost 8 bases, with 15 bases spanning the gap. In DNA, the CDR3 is TGTGCCAGCAGCTCCCCGCGGGCCGCACATTCACCCCTCCACTTT. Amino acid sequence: CASSSPRAAHSPLHF.

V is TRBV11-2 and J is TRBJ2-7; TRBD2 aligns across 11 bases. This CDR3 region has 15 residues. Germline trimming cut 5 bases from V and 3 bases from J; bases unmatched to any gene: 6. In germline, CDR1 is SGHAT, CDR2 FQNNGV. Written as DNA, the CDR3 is TGTGCCAGCAGCGAACTAGCGGGAGAGTACTACGAGCAGTACTTC. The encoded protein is CASSELAGEYYEQYF.

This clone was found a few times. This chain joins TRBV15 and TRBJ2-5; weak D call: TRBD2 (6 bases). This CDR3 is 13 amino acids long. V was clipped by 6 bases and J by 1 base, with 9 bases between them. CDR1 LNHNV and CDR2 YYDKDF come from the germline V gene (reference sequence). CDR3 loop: CATRRGSQETQYF. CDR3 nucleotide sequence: TGTGCCACCAGACGGGGGAGCCAAGAGACCCAGTACTTC.